What follows are 10 T cell receptor beta chains derived from one specimen sequenced in a study of cytomegalovirus exposure and HLA in healthy donors. PCR amplification relied on 60 Vbeta primers (plus 13 Jbeta primers). Sequenced by immunoSEQ multiplex PCR; TCRdb stores in-frame clones only, minus some. The sample data list around 150,000 clones. Material for sequencing was PBMCs. The receptors here all came from a woman aged 55-69 years in good health and CMV-seronegative.

The rearrangement joins TRBV6-5 to TRBJ1-2, with D maybe TRBD1 (6 bases). CDR3 length equals 14 residues. Trimming removed 3 bases at V and 3 bases at J, with 11 bases between. Germline CDR1 and CDR2: MNHEY and SVGAGI. The CDR3 sequence: CASSYSGGHYGYTF. CDR3 nucleotide sequence: TGTGCCAGCAGTTATTCTGGGGGCCACTATGGCTACACCTTC.

The chain employs TRBV11-3 and TRBJ2-3; 8 nucleotides agree with TRBD2. V gave up 1 base and J gave up 4 bases; unmatched junction bases: 4. CDR3 length: 15 residues. The germline CDR1 and CDR2 sequences are SGHNT and YENEEA. The CDR3: CASSLGETSADTQYF. The CDR3 DNA reads as TGTGCCAGCAGCTTAGGGGAGACTAGCGCAGATACGCAGTATTTT. Combining the CDR3 with reference TRBV11-3 and TRBJ2-3 gives the whole variable domain EAGVVQSPRYKIIEKKQPVAFWCNPISGHNTLYWYLQNLGQGPELLIRYENEEAVDDSQLPKDRFSAERLKGVDSTLKIQPAELGDSAVYLCASSLGETSADTQYFGPGTRLTVL.

The rearrangement joins TRBV7-9 to TRBJ2-1, with TRBD2 matching over 9 bases. V gave up 3 bases and J gave up 10 bases; unmatched junction bases: 4. The CDR3 has 13 residues. CDR1 is SEHNR, CDR2 FQNEAQ, per germline (reference sequence). In DNA form, the CDR3 reads TGTGCCAGCAGCTTCTCAGGACTAGCGGAGCAGTTCTTC. Residues: CASSFSGLAEQFF. Looking up the rest from reference TRBV7-9 and TRBJ2-1 gives the full variable domain: DTGVSQNPRHKITKRGQNVTFRCDPISEHNRLYWYRQTLGQGPEFLTYFQNEAQLEKSRLLSDRFSAERPKGSFSTLEIQRTEQGDSAMYLCASSFSGLAEQFFGPGTRLTVL.

The rearrangement joins TRBV11-2 to TRBJ1-1; 9 bases are a match to TRBD1. Germline-derived CDR1 and CDR2 are SGHAT and FQNNGV. The CDR3 loop spans 13 amino acids. The J segment lost 8 bases and the V segment lost 4 bases, leaving 5 bases of the junction unmatched. This chain's CDR3 is CASSWGGTGEAFF. The CDR3 region has the DNA TGTGCCAGCAGCTGGGGGGGGACAGGGGAAGCTTTCTTT.

This chain uses TRBV27 with TRBJ2-1; no clear D gene. Trimming shortened V by 3 bases and J by 8 bases, and 20 bases separated the two germline ends. The CDR3 contains 16 residues. Germline V gives CDR1 MNHEY, CDR2 SMNVEV (reference sequence). The DNA of the CDR3 is TGTGCCAGCAGTTTCTATGAGCCTAGGTATACGGATGAGCAGTTCTTC. Translating it yields CASSFYEPRYTDEQFF.

The rearrangement joins TRBV5-4 to TRBJ2-7; the D gene is possibly TRBD1 (6 bases). This CDR3 region has 15 residues. Trimming stripped 2 bases from V and 7 bases from J, with 19 bases between. Germline V gives CDR1 SGHNT, CDR2 YYREEE (reference sequence). The CDR3 coding sequence is TGTGCCAGCAGCTTTAGGACAGCGAGGGGGTCTGAGCAGTACTTC. This encodes CASSFRTARGSEQYF.

The chain employs TRBV7-3 and TRBJ2-3; maybe TRBD2 (5 bases). Germline assignment: CDR1 SGHTA and CDR2 FQGTGA. CDR3 length: 19 residues. V gave up 5 bases and J gave up 0 bases, with 24 bases separating them. CDR3 protein: CASSLQTRVSSSSTDTQYF. CDR3 nucleotides: TGTGCCAGCAGCCTACAAACTAGGGTTTCCTCTTCTAGCACAGATACGCAGTATTTT. The full variable domain, its missing parts supplied by reference TRBV7-3 and TRBJ2-3, is GAGVSQTPSNKVTEKGKYVELRCDPISGHTALYWYRQSLGQGPEFLIYFQGTGAADDSGLPNDRFFAVRPEGSVSTLKIQRTERGDSAVYLCASSLQTRVSSSSTDTQYFGPGTRLTVL.

This sequence joins TRBV2 and TRBJ2-5, with 13 bases that match TRBD2. The end of the DNA fits TRBJ2-7 better, so the J call may be wrong. Germline V lookup: CDR1 SNHLY, CDR2 FYNNEI. This CDR3 is built from 15 residues. The CDR3 region has the DNA TGTGCCAGCAGTCAGGGACTAGCGGGATACTACGAGCAGTACTTC. It specifies CASSQGLAGYYEQYF.

This chain joins TRBV29-1 and TRBJ1-2, with D unresolved. Germline CDR1 is SQVTM and CDR2 is ANQGSEA. Trimming pared 6 bases from V and 2 bases from J, leaving 7 bases between. There are 11 residues in the CDR3. CDR3 sequence: CSVPRNYGYTF. CDR3 DNA sequence: TGCAGCGTCCCCAGGAACTATGGCTACACCTTC. The full variable domain, its missing parts supplied by reference TRBV29-1 and TRBJ1-2, is SAVISQKPSRDICQRGTSLTIQCQVDSQVTMMFWYRQQPGQSLTLIATANQGSEATYESGFVIDKFPISRPNLTFSTLTVSNMSPEDSSIYLCSVPRNYGYTFGSGTRLTVV.

Here the CDR3 reads CASSRTFTDTQYF. CDR3 bases: TGTGCCAGCAGTAGGACATTCACAGATACGCAGTATTTT. The chain recombines TRBV2 with TRBJ2-3, with D perhaps TRBD1 (5 bases). V dropped 5 bases and J dropped 2 bases, with 8 bases sitting between them. This CDR3 is built from 13 residues. Germline values: CDR1 SNHLY, CDR2 FYNNEI.